This entry lists 25 T cell receptor beta chains sequenced from one sample in a study of T cells in tumors after PD-1 blockade. The table came from immunoSEQ multiplex PCR; TCRdb's copy has only in-frame clones and leaves some out. The table has about 47,000 clones, under 85% seen once. The sequenced sample was PBMCs, obtained before anti-PD-1 therapy. The receptors originated from a human donor with advanced basal cell or squamous cell carcinoma (not recorded which).

The chain has TRBV12-3 or TRBV12-4 and TRBJ2-7, with TRBD2 as a possible D gene (5 bases). The CDR3 sequence is 13 residues long. The V end lost 7 bases, the J end lost 1 base, and 11 bases lay between the germline ends. The CDR3 DNA reads as TGTGCCAGCACCTCCGGGGAATCCTACGAGCAGTACTTC. Its protein is CASTSGESYEQYF.

V and J are TRBV5-6 and TRBJ2-1; TRBD2 matches at 11 bases. From germline, CDR1 is SGHDT and CDR2 YYEEEE. CDR3 size: 16 residues. V shed 4 bases, J shed 5 bases, and the junction held 8 bases outside the gene matches. The chain's CDR3 is CASSPASGRINNEQFF. In DNA, the CDR3 is TGTGCCAGCAGCCCTGCTAGCGGGAGGATAAACAATGAGCAGTTCTTC. The whole variable domain, remainder taken from reference TRBV5-6 and TRBJ2-1, is DAGVTQSPTHLIKTRGQQVTLRCSPKSGHDTVSWYQQALGQGPQFIFQYYEEEERQRGNFPDRFSGHQFPNYSSELNVNALLLGDSALYLCASSPASGRINNEQFFGPGTRLTVL.

This clone has only one observation. The chain carries TRBV5-1 and TRBJ2-1, with TRBD1 matching 9 bases. Germline V gene sequence: CDR1 SGHRS, CDR2 YFSETQ. V dropped 4 bases and J dropped 2; count of bases not matched to a gene: 4. The CDR3 is 15 residues long. The CDR3 sequence is CASSATGGTYNEQFF. As DNA, the CDR3 is TGCGCCAGCAGCGCCACAGGGGGCACCTACAATGAGCAGTTCTTC.

V gene TRBV5-8 combines with J gene TRBJ2-7, with 13 bases lining up with TRBD2. CDR1 and CDR2 (germline): SGHTS, YDEGEE. Trimming cost V 5 bases and J 3 bases; bases outside gene matches: 8. CDR3 size: 16 residues. The CDR3 nucleotides read TGTGCCAGCAGTTGGACTAGCGGGAGACCAGGCTACGAGCAGTACTTC. This encodes CASSWTSGRPGYEQYF.

This clone appeared once. The J gene is TRBJ2-1, the V gene TRBV10-3, with TRBD1 identical over 8 bases. The trim removed 1 base at V and 5 bases at J, leaving 7 bases unmatched. Germline assignment: CDR1 ENHRY and CDR2 SYGVKD. The length of the CDR3 is 16 residues. The CDR3 protein is CAISEWAGGMDNEQFF. CDR3 DNA sequence: TGTGCCATCAGTGAGTGGGCAGGGGGCATGGACAATGAGCAGTTCTTC.

This clone was counted a single time. The CDR3 DNA reads TGTGCCAGCAGCTTAGGGGCCTCCGGGAGGGGAGAGACCCAGTACTTC. Translation gives CASSLGASGRGETQYF. The rearrangement uses TRBV7-9 and TRBJ2-5; TRBD2 matches 8 bases. Germline assignment: CDR1 SEHNR and CDR2 FQNEAQ (reference sequence). CDR3 length equals 16 residues. J gave up 4 bases and V 1 base, and 8 bases lay outside the gene matches.

J is TRBJ1-5 and V is TRBV6-5; D is unresolved. Germline CDR1 MNHEY, CDR2 SVGAGI. Trimming took off 8 bases at V and 0 bases at J, with 14 bases between the two ends. The CDR3 totals 15 residues. The CDR3 is CASAIVSGSNQPQHF. DNA of the CDR3: TGTGCCAGCGCTATCGTCTCGGGTAGCAATCAGCCCCAGCATTTT.

The chain joins TRBV6-5 to TRBJ1-1; D remains unclear. Trimming shortened V by 7 bases and J by 1 base, and 10 bases separated the two germline ends. The germline gives CDR1 MNHEY, CDR2 SVGAGI. The CDR3 has 13 residues. The CDR3, as DNA: TGTGCCAGCAAGGGTCGCGCGAACACTGAAGCTTTCTTT. It codes for CASKGRANTEAFF.

The chain has TRBV7-2 and TRBJ1-1; D is unclear. V was shortened by 7 bases and J by 4 bases, with 19 bases between the two germline ends. The germline V gene has CDR1 SGHTA and CDR2 FQGNSA. The CDR3 loop spans 15 amino acids. CDR3 in amino acids: CASTAGYYMGTEAFF. In DNA, the CDR3 is TGTGCCAGCACCGCGGGGTACTATATGGGCACTGAAGCTTTCTTT. The full variable domain, its missing parts supplied by reference TRBV7-2 and TRBJ1-1, is GAGVSQSPSNKVTEKGKDVELRCDPISGHTALYWYRQSLGQGLEFLIYFQGNSAPDKSGLPSDRFSAERTGGSVSTLTIQRTQQEDSAVYLCASTAGYYMGTEAFFGQGTRLTVV.

V and J are TRBV6-5 and TRBJ1-3; D possibly corresponds to TRBD1 (6 bases). Trimming removed 5 bases at V and 4 bases at J, with 12 bases between. The CDR3 spans 14 residues. In germline, CDR1 is MNHEY, CDR2 SVGAGI. The CDR3 DNA sequence: TGTGCCAGCAGTCGGACAGTTCGGGGAAACACCATATATTTT. Its translation: CASSRTVRGNTIYF.

The rearrangement links TRBV2 to TRBJ1-1, with 8 bases that match TRBD1. With V trimmed by 6 bases and J by 4 bases, 7 bases remained unmatched. This CDR3 has 14 amino acids. Germline CDR1 reads SNHLY; CDR2 reads FYNNEI. CDR3 bases: TGTGCCAGCAGGGACAGGGTAGTGAGCACTGAAGCTTTCTTT. Protein sequence: CASRDRVVSTEAFF.

The chain uses TRBV27 and TRBJ1-5; TRBD1 matches 7 bases. The CDR3 extends over 20 amino acids. The ends lost 8 bases at V and 1 base at J; junction bases unmatched: 23. Germline assignment: CDR1 MNHEY and CDR2 SMNVEV (reference sequence). CDR3 region: CASGASFRRQGFVSNQPQHF. CDR3 DNA sequence: TGTGCCAGCGGTGCCTCCTTCCGGCGACAGGGCTTCGTAAGCAATCAGCCCCAGCATTTT.

This clone was seen once. This chain links TRBV19 with TRBJ2-1; 13 positions match TRBD2. In germline, CDR1 is LNHDA, CDR2 SQIVND (reference sequence). This CDR3 is built from 15 residues. With 4 bases clipped from V and 6 bases from J, the junction kept 3 bases outside the gene matches. In DNA, the CDR3 is TGTGCCAGTAGTACGGGGACTAGCGGGACCAATGAGCAGTTCTTC. Translated: CASSTGTSGTNEQFF.

The chain couples TRBV7-2 to TRBJ2-3, with a tentative D call TRBD2 (6 bases). The germline CDR1 and CDR2 sequences are SGHTA and FQGNSA. The V end was cut by 1 base, the J end by 3 bases, with 11 bases between. The length of the CDR3 is 15 residues. The CDR3 protein is CASSLDGGRTDTQYF. CDR3 DNA: TGTGCCAGCAGCTTAGACGGGGGTCGGACAGATACGCAGTATTTT.

This sequence joins TRBV6-5 and TRBJ2-7; tentative D call: TRBD2 (6 bases). Germline V CDR1 and CDR2: MNHEY, SVGAGI. Trimming took 2 bases from V and 3 from J, leaving 11 bases between them. The CDR3 has 14 residues. CDR3 nucleotide sequence: TGTGCCAGCAGTTACGCGGGATTCAACTACGAGCAGTACTTC. It is translated as CASSYAGFNYEQYF.

CDR3 bases: TGCGCCAGCAGCCGGGACATGGAAGGCTATGGCTACACCTTC. Its protein is CASSRDMEGYGYTF. The chain has TRBV5-1 and TRBJ1-2; a weak D match, TRBD1 (6 bases). The CDR3 is 14 residues long. Germline V gene data show CDR1 as SGHRS and CDR2 as YFSETQ. V lost 4 bases to trimming and J lost 4 bases, with 14 bases between them.

The gene calls are TRBV2 and TRBJ1-2; 9 bases are a match to TRBD1. Germline V gene lookup returns CDR1 SNHLY and CDR2 FYNNEI. J lost 4 bases, V lost 6 bases, and 9 bases had no gene match. CDR3 length equals 15 residues. The CDR3 DNA follows: TGTGCCAGCAGCCTTATGGGACAGGGAATCTATGGCTACACCTTC. Encoded protein: CASSLMGQGIYGYTF.

In DNA form, the CDR3 reads TGTGCCAGCAGCCAATCATTTTTTCAAGAGACCCAGTACTTC. It specifies CASSQSFFQETQYF. The J gene is TRBJ2-5, the V gene TRBV14; the D is unclear. V lost 2 bases, J lost 2 bases, and 9 bases lay in between. CDR3 size: 14 residues. Looked up from germline, CDR1 is SGHDN and CDR2 is FVKESK.

The rearrangement uses TRBV5-1 and TRBJ2-1; the match to TRBD1 covers 11 bases. The CDR3 loop spans 16 amino acids. The V gene's germline CDR1 is SGHRS and CDR2 YFSETQ. The trim removed 0 bases at V and 10 bases at J, leaving 9 bases unmatched. The CDR3 coding sequence is TGCGCCAGCAGCTTGGGGCCTTGGACAGGGGGCCGGGAGCAGTTCTTC. It encodes CASSLGPWTGGREQFF.

The sample holds a few counts of this clone. The chain links TRBV6-1 to TRBJ1-6, with no clear D. The length of the CDR3 is 13 residues. Germline V gene lookup returns CDR1 MNHNS and CDR2 SASEGT. Trimming shortened V by 2 bases and J by 5 bases, and 4 bases separated the two germline ends. The CDR3 DNA reads as TGTGCCAGCAGTGAACTGAATAATTCACCCCTCCACTTT. It yields the protein CASSELNNSPLHF.

This chain links TRBV5-1 with TRBJ2-5; 14 bases fit TRBD2. Trimming at V came to 5 bases and at J to 2 bases, leaving 5 bases not matched to a gene. CDR1 is SGHRS, CDR2 YFSETQ, per germline. The CDR3 length is 16 residues. The CDR3 reads CASSSGLAGGQETQYF. The DNA for the CDR3 is TGCGCCAGCAGTTCTGGACTAGCGGGAGGTCAAGAGACCCAGTACTTC.

The rearrangement joins TRBV5-4 to TRBJ2-7, with a tentative D call TRBD1 (6 bases). V gave up 4 bases and J gave up 1 base, with 9 bases separating them. This CDR3 contains 13 residues. Germline lookup yields CDR1 SGHNT and CDR2 YYREEE (reference sequence). The CDR3 region is CASSLQGSYEQYF. The CDR3 DNA reads as TGTGCCAGCAGCCTACAGGGTTCCTACGAGCAGTACTTC. The full variable domain, with the rest looked up from reference TRBV5-4 and TRBJ2-7, is ETGVTQSPTHLIKTRGQQVTLRCSSQSGHNTVSWYQQALGQGPQFIFQYYREEENGRGNFPPRFSGLQFPNYSSELNVNALELDDSALYLCASSLQGSYEQYFGPGTRLTVT.

The chain uses TRBV28 and TRBJ2-6, with a possible D match to TRBD1 (6 bases). CDR1 MDHEN and CDR2 SYDVKM come from the germline V gene. V was pared by 4 bases and J by 4 bases, with 14 bases between. CDR3 length: 16 amino acids. CDR3: CASSSPQGSGANVLTF. Written as DNA, the CDR3 is TGTGCCAGCAGTTCCCCGCAGGGGTCCGGGGCCAACGTCCTGACTTTC.

In DNA, the CDR3 is TGCAGTGCTAGATGGGGTGAAGCTTTCTTT. Its translation: CSARWGEAFF. The V and J genes are TRBV20-1 and TRBJ1-1; the D is unclear. The CDR3 runs to 10 residues. The V and J ends lost 2 bases and 7 bases respectively, with 5 bases between them. CDR1 and CDR2 from the germline V gene are DFQATT and SNEGSKA (reference sequence).

The V and J genes are TRBV19 and TRBJ1-2, with unresolved D. Trimming cost V 3 bases and J 0 bases, with 11 bases left between them. The CDR3 is made up of 15 amino acids. Germline values: CDR1 LNHDA, CDR2 SQIVND (reference sequence). In DNA, the CDR3 is TGTGCCAGTAGTATCCGGCAGGCGGCTAACTATGGCTACACCTTC. It yields the protein CASSIRQAANYGYTF.